The table lists the clone carrying this T cell receptor beta chain with a few counts. Its target is not known. The time point was: after neoadjuvant nivolumab, at surgical resection. These newly diagnosed stage II-IVA oral cavity squamous cell carcinoma patients had no prior systemic or radiation treatment. The table came from immunoSEQ multiplex PCR; TCRdb's copy has only in-frame clones and leaves some out. The data hold some 22,000 clones, with about 27% observed a single time. This entry belongs to a study of neoadjuvant anti-PD-1 for oral cavity cancer. Study details: Patients mostly received three to four biweekly nivolumab doses at 3 mg/kg before surgery. Patients without progression got a fourth dose around day 43.

Germline-derived CDR1 and CDR2 are SNHLY and FYNNEI. This CDR3 region has 14 residues. With 6 bases clipped from V and 5 bases from J, the junction kept 6 bases outside the gene matches. Study-level findings and limits: Pretreatment Treg/Th17 ratio correlated inversely with post-treatment tumor clonality.

The sequence was collected from a person aged 35 to 85 with oral cavity squamous cell carcinoma. The sequencing here drew on tumor tissue, taken after nivolumab (anti-PD-1) treatment. This sequence joins TRBV2 and TRBJ1-2, with TRBD1 matching 10 bases. The CDR3 sequence is CASSAVDRGYGYTF. CDR3 coding DNA: TGTGCCAGCAGCGCCGTGGACAGGGGGTATGGCTACACCTTC.